The 32 T cell receptor beta chains given below trace back to one sample, sequenced in a study of T cell repertoires in cytomegalovirus infection. TCRdb ran MiXCR on the reads and lists one entry per CDR3 protein. The data contain approximately 700,000 distinct CDR3 sequences, approximately 40% of them seen just once; the ten biggest clones take up around 3%. The specimen sequenced was PBMCs. These receptors were obtained from a human donor in good health (CMV status not recorded). Some clones in this sample may be carry-over from other donors' samples.

In its sample, this clonotype was seen once. The junction departs from germline at one end; a sequencing error may be responsible. The V call is TRBV13, the J call TRBJ1-2, with TRBD1 matching 11 bases. The CDR3 has 16 amino acids. The germline gives CDR1 PRHDT, CDR2 FYEKMQ (reference sequence). Here the CDR3 reads CASSLGQGQGGYGYPF. The CDR3, as DNA: TGTGCCAGCAGCTTAGGCCAGGGACAGGGGGGCTATGGCTACCCCTTC.

This clonotype was seen only a few times. Here the CDR3 reads CASSRTSDTQYF. In DNA form, the CDR3 reads TGTGCCAGCAGTCGGACTAGCGATACGCAGTATTTT. V usage is TRBV6-5 and J usage is TRBJ2-3, with 8 positions matching TRBD2. Germline V gene sequence: CDR1 MNHEY, CDR2 SVGAGI. The CDR3 length is 12 residues. The V segment lost 5 bases and the J segment 6 bases; nucleotides outside the gene matches: 1.

V is TRBV30 and J is TRBJ1-6; possibly TRBD1 for D (5 bases). The CDR3 has 14 residues. In germline, CDR1 is GTSNPN, CDR2 SVGIG (reference sequence). The germline V and J ends were trimmed by 3 bases and 7 bases, with 13 bases remaining between them. CDR3 sequence reads: CAWRVGLTNSPLHF. As DNA, the CDR3 is TGTGCCTGGAGAGTGGGGCTCACAAATTCACCCCTCCACTTT.

This clonotype has a handful of counts. The chain combines TRBV27 with TRBJ1-4; D ambiguous. This CDR3 region has 11 residues. V lost 7 bases and J lost 14, with 14 bases in between. Germline assignment: CDR1 MNHEY and CDR2 SMNVEV (reference sequence). The CDR3 is CASTSGRQLFF. The CDR3 nucleotides are TGTGCCAGCACCTCGGGCCGCCAGCTGTTTTTT.

The chain links TRBV7-2 to TRBJ2-4, with 9 bases aligning to TRBD1. CDR3 length equals 19 residues. CDR1 and CDR2 (germline): SGHTA, FQGNSA. The trim removed 5 bases at V and 4 bases at J, leaving 18 bases unmatched. CDR3 bases: TGTGCCAGCAGCCCCACGCCGCGGGACAGGGTCGTTGAGAAAAACATTCAGTACTTC. Encoded protein: CASSPTPRDRVVEKNIQYF.

This chain joins TRBV12-3 or TRBV12-4 and TRBJ2-1; 12 bases are a match to TRBD2. The length of the CDR3 is 16 residues. Trimming at V came to 8 bases and at J to 4 bases, leaving 9 bases not matched to a gene. The CDR3, as DNA: TGTGCCAGCGCCGCTAGCGGGGGGGCCCAATACAATGAGCAGTTCTTC. It translates to CASAASGGAQYNEQFF.

The V and J genes are TRBV6-6 and TRBJ1-1; D gene unclear. Germline values: CDR1 MNHNY, CDR2 SVGAGI (reference sequence). Trimming took 0 bases from V and 11 from J, leaving 13 bases between them. The length of the CDR3 is 13 residues. DNA for the CDR3: TGTGCCAGCAGTTACTCGGATACCCGAGCGGCTTTCTTT. It specifies CASSYSDTRAAFF.

This chain uses TRBV2 with TRBJ2-3, with TRBD1 identical over 9 bases. This CDR3 spans 18 amino acids. The V and J ends lost 7 bases and 1 base, in that order; junction bases with no gene match: 15. Germline CDR1 SNHLY, CDR2 FYNNEI. The CDR3 region is CASNFRDRESLGTDTQYF. The CDR3 DNA follows: TGTGCCAGCAACTTCCGGGACAGGGAATCACTGGGCACAGATACGCAGTATTTT.

The rearrangement links TRBV6-2 or TRBV6-3 to TRBJ2-4; TRBD1 aligns across 8 bases. Per the germline V gene, CDR1 is MNHEY and CDR2 is SVGEGT. This CDR3 has 13 residues. Germline trimming cut 7 bases from V and 7 bases from J; bases unmatched to any gene: 6. CDR3 sequence: CASKRTGLNIQYF. The CDR3 coding sequence is TGTGCCAGCAAACGGACAGGGTTGAACATTCAGTACTTC.

Regarding this clonotype: A junction boundary mismatches the germline segment, possibly from a read error. The chain is built from TRBV5-1 and TRBJ2-1, with D possibly being TRBD1 (5 bases). The germline gives CDR1 SGHRS, CDR2 YFSETQ. This CDR3 spans 13 amino acids. CDR3 region: CASSSPQGETLVF. CDR3 bases: TGCGCCAGCAGCTCCCCCCAGGGTGAAACATTGGTCTTC.

Only a few counts were recorded for this clonotype. The chain links TRBV7-6 to TRBJ2-5; D gene unclear. The CDR3 spans 16 residues. Trimming removed 5 bases at V and 0 bases at J, with 16 bases between. Germline V gene lookup returns CDR1 SGHVS and CDR2 FNYEAQ. CDR3 bases: TGTGCCAGCAGCGTCGAAGAGTTCTCGTACCAAGAGACCCAGTACTTC. It specifies CASSVEEFSYQETQYF.

The CDR3 here is CASSYEFGLQPQHF. The CDR3 DNA sequence: TGTGCCAGCAGTTACGAGTTCGGGTTACAGCCCCAGCATTTT. The chain couples TRBV6-2 or TRBV6-3 to TRBJ1-5, with no clear D. V gave up 2 bases and J gave up 7 bases, with 12 bases separating them. This CDR3 has 14 residues. The germline gives CDR1 MNHEY, CDR2 SVGEGT.

The sample holds a few counts of this clonotype. The chain employs TRBV28 and TRBJ2-7; 9 bases line up with TRBD1. The CDR3 spans 14 residues. Per germline, CDR1 MDHEN and CDR2 SYDVKM. The V and J ends lost 6 bases and 6 bases, in that order; junction bases with no gene match: 9. In DNA form, the CDR3 reads TGTGCCAGCAGAACCGGGACAGGGTACCGCGAGCAGTACTTC. Its protein product is CASRTGTGYREQYF.

This clonotype was detected a few times. The chain employs TRBV28 and TRBJ1-6, with a weak D call TRBD1 (6 bases). Trimming took 3 bases from V and 9 from J, leaving 12 bases between them. The germline V gene encodes CDR1 MDHEN and CDR2 SYDVKM. The length of the CDR3 is 14 residues. The CDR3 DNA reads as TGTGCCAGCAGTTTCGGACAGTGGGGTTCACCCCTCCACTTT. Amino acid sequence: CASSFGQWGSPLHF.

To note about this clonotype: This may be a read error: a much more frequent sequence differs by one nucleotide. This chain connects TRBV7-2 to TRBJ2-3; the match to TRBD2 covers 10 bases. This CDR3 spans 15 amino acids. V shed 5 bases and J 8 bases; nucleotides not matched to a gene: 10. Germline CDR1 reads SGHTA; CDR2 reads FQGNSA. The CDR3 sequence is CASSGQGLALGTQYF. CDR3 DNA sequence: TGTGCCAGCAGCGGCCAGGGACTAGCGCTGGGTACGCAGTATTTT. Complete variable domain (other parts from reference TRBV7-2 and TRBJ2-3): GAGVSQSPSNKVTEKGKDVELRCDPISGHTALYWYRQSLGQGLEFLIYFQGNSAPDKSGLPSDRFSAERTGGSVSTLTIQRTQQEDSAVYLCASSGQGLALGTQYFGPGTRLTVL.

The chain carries TRBV7-6 and TRBJ1-5; possibly TRBD1 for D (6 bases). With 7 bases removed from V and 4 bases from J, the gap between germline ends came to 23 bases. The CDR3 spans 17 residues. In germline, CDR1 is SGHVS, CDR2 FNYEAQ. The CDR3: CASTLKGGTFKNQPQHF. The CDR3, as DNA: TGTGCCAGCACCCTGAAGGGGGGGACCTTCAAAAATCAGCCCCAGCATTTT.

This clonotype was counted a few times. The chain links TRBV28 to TRBJ2-4; TRBD1 or TRBD2 may be the D gene (6 bases each). Germline V gene sequence: CDR1 MDHEN, CDR2 SYDVKM. V was clipped by 3 bases and J by 0 bases, with 18 bases between them. The CDR3 consists of 18 residues. CDR3 bases: TGTGCCAGCAGTTTCCGCCTCTGGAGGGGGATAGCCAAAAACATTCAGTACTTC. This encodes CASSFRLWRGIAKNIQYF.

This sequence joins TRBV6-5 and TRBJ2-2, with D tentatively TRBD1 (6 bases). CDR3 length: 17 amino acids. V lost 1 base, J lost 1 base, and 13 bases lay in between. Germline V gene lookup returns CDR1 MNHEY and CDR2 SVGAGI. CDR3 amino acids: CASSYYHRDWNTGELFF. The CDR3 coding sequence is TGTGCCAGCAGTTACTATCACAGGGATTGGAACACCGGGGAGCTGTTTTTT.

This clonotype was seen a few times. The chain links TRBV28 to TRBJ2-1; TRBD2 matches 8 bases. The CDR3 extends over 19 amino acids. Germline trimming cut 1 base from V and 5 bases from J; bases unmatched to any gene: 16. Germline assignment: CDR1 MDHEN and CDR2 SYDVKM. The CDR3 loop reads CASSLFLRTSISYDNEQFF. The CDR3 region has the DNA TGTGCCAGCAGTTTATTCCTGAGGACTAGCATCTCGTATGACAATGAGCAGTTCTTC.

This clonotype came up a few times. The chain carries TRBV5-4 and TRBJ2-2; no clear D. The germline CDR1 and CDR2 sequences are SGHNT and YYREEE (reference sequence). CDR3 length: 14 residues. Trimming stripped 6 bases from V and 2 bases from J, with 11 bases between. The CDR3 bases are TGTGCCAGCACCGCCGGTGGAAACACCGGGGAGCTGTTTTTT. This translates into CASTAGGNTGELFF.

At least ten counts were recorded for this clonotype. The V gene is TRBV7-9, the J gene TRBJ2-5; D ambiguous. CDR3 length: 14 residues. Trimming cost V 1 base and J 3 bases, with 9 bases left between them. CDR1 is SEHNR, CDR2 FQNEAQ, per germline (reference sequence). CDR3 in amino acids: CASSLEQYEETQYF. CDR3 nucleotides: TGTGCCAGCAGCTTAGAGCAGTATGAAGAGACCCAGTACTTC.

The chain combines TRBV5-8 with TRBJ1-5; TRBD1 aligns across 9 bases. Losses at the gene ends were 4 bases for V and 7 bases for J; bases not matched to a gene: 9. Germline assignment: CDR1 SGHTS and CDR2 YDEGEE. This CDR3 is 15 amino acids long. CDR3 bases: TGTGCCAGCAGCCCAGGACAGGGGATAGTGCAGCCCCAGCATTTT. Translation gives CASSPGQGIVQPQHF. The whole variable domain, filled in from reference TRBV5-8 and TRBJ1-5, reads EAGVTQSPTHLIKTRGQQATLRCSPISGHTSVYWYQQALGLGLQFLLWYDEGEERNRGNFPPRFSGRQFPNYSSELNVNALELEDSALYLCASSPGQGIVQPQHFGDGTRLSIL.

CDR3 DNA: TGTGCCAGTAGTATTCCAGGTTACGAGCAGTACTTC. The encoded protein is CASSIPGYEQYF. The chain combines TRBV19 with TRBJ2-7; D is uncertain. The CDR3 covers 12 residues. Looked up from germline, CDR1 is LNHDA and CDR2 is SQIVND (reference sequence). V was shortened by 3 bases and J by 4 bases, with 7 bases between the two germline ends.

This clonotype was counted a few times. J is TRBJ1-1 and V is TRBV28; 8 bases align to TRBD1. Germline trimming cut 5 bases from V and 3 bases from J; bases unmatched to any gene: 5. In germline, CDR1 is MDHEN, CDR2 SYDVKM. The CDR3 sequence is 14 residues long. The CDR3 nucleotides are TGTGCCAGCAGTCTCGACAGGGGCTACACTGAAGCTTTCTTT. Its translation: CASSLDRGYTEAFF. The entire variable domain, with the rest obtained from reference TRBV28 and TRBJ1-1, is as follows: DVKVTQSSRYLVKRTGEKVFLECVQDMDHENMFWYRQDPGLGLRLIYFSYDVKMKEKGDIPEGYSVSREKKERFSLILESASTNQTSMYLCASSLDRGYTEAFFGQGTRLTVV.

The rearrangement links TRBV11-2 to TRBJ2-5; 11 bases are a match to TRBD2. Germline CDR1 reads SGHAT; CDR2 reads FQNNGV. The CDR3 loop spans 15 amino acids. V dropped 6 bases and J dropped 10; count of bases not matched to a gene: 13. CDR3 coding DNA: TGTGCCAGCAGTTATAGCGGGGGGGCTAGCGGGATCCAGTACTTC. The encoded protein is CASSYSGGASGIQYF.

V usage is TRBV7-6 and J usage is TRBJ2-3, with 8 positions matching TRBD2. V dropped 5 bases and J dropped 1; count of bases not matched to a gene: 5. The CDR3 has 15 amino acids. Germline loops: CDR1 SGHVS, CDR2 FNYEAQ. The CDR3 loop reads CASSVGGAGTDTQYF. The CDR3 DNA reads as TGTGCCAGCAGCGTCGGGGGGGCCGGCACAGATACGCAGTATTTT.

This clonotype showed up just a few times. CDR3 amino acids: CASSLWQGVSIEQYF. The CDR3 DNA follows: TGTGCCAGCAGTTTATGGCAGGGCGTGTCGATCGAGCAGTACTTC. The chain has TRBV12-3 or TRBV12-4 and TRBJ2-7; D is possibly TRBD1 (5 bases). Trimming cost V 2 bases and J 6 bases, with 17 bases left between them. CDR3 length: 15 amino acids.

The chain links TRBV10-3 to TRBJ2-1; 13 bases match TRBD2. Trimming removed 5 bases from V and 2 bases from J; junction bases left unmatched: 9. CDR3 length: 18 amino acids. Germline V gene data show CDR1 as ENHRY and CDR2 as SYGVKD. The CDR3: CAISSGTSGIDPYNEQFF. The CDR3, as DNA: TGTGCCATCAGTTCCGGGACTAGCGGGATTGACCCCTACAATGAGCAGTTCTTC.

This rearrangement joins TRBV6-5 to TRBJ2-2; D is undetermined. Germline CDR1 reads MNHEY; CDR2 reads SVGAGI. The CDR3 covers 14 residues. Trimming took off 2 bases at V and 6 bases at J, with 10 bases between the two ends. CDR3 DNA: TGTGCCAGCAGTTACGGCAGTGATGCCGGGGAGCTGTTTTTT. Translating gives CASSYGSDAGELFF.

This clonotype appeared a few times. The chain has TRBV2 and TRBJ2-1; D is perhaps TRBD2 (7 bases). Trimming removed 7 bases at V and 8 bases at J, with 15 bases between. The CDR3 loop spans 13 amino acids. Germline values: CDR1 SNHLY, CDR2 FYNNEI. The CDR3 loop is CASTLGGRDEQFF. The CDR3 DNA is TGTGCCAGCACGCTGGGGGGGCGTGATGAGCAGTTCTTC.

The rearrangement uses TRBV12-3 or TRBV12-4 and TRBJ1-2; unclear D gene. Trimming pared 6 bases from V and 10 bases from J, leaving 18 bases between. The CDR3 has 13 residues. The CDR3 DNA is TGTGCCAGCAGCCTTGGTAGGGCAGGTGACTACACCTTC. This gives the protein CASSLGRAGDYTF.

Turning to this clonotype: Lacking the conserved final phenylalanine or tryptophan, this CDR3 likely reflects a read error. J is TRBJ1-6 and V is TRBV7-2; D call uncertain. The CDR3 contains 13 residues. The germline gives CDR1 SGHTA, CDR2 FQGNSA. The V and J ends lost 3 bases and 11 bases respectively, with 11 bases between them. CDR3 sequence reads: CASSFTVQAPLHC. DNA for the CDR3: TGTGCCAGCAGCTTTACGGTCCAGGCACCCCTCCACTGT.